The source of this T cell receptor beta chain is a study of blood T cells in healthy people across ages. Combining a sample-barcoded 5' primer with a J-beta primer mix, a second PCR ran for roughly 7 to 12 cycles. TCRdb reprocessed the 5' RACE reads with MiXCR, giving one entry per CDR3 protein. The sample shows around 800,000 distinct CDR3 sequences, about 53% of them seen only once. This clonotype appeared once. Germline V gives CDR1 KGHDR, CDR2 SFDVKD. The CDR3 covers 15 residues. The V gene end was trimmed by 9 bases and the J gene end by 4 bases; junction bases not matched to a gene: 13. The clonotype comes from a man older than 75 in good health. The sample was blood. This chain joins TRBV24-1 and TRBJ2-5; 7 positions agree with TRBD1. The CDR3 DNA reads as TGTGCCACCGCTAGGAACACAGGGGACGTAGAGACCCAGTACTTC. Residues: CATARNTGDVETQYF.